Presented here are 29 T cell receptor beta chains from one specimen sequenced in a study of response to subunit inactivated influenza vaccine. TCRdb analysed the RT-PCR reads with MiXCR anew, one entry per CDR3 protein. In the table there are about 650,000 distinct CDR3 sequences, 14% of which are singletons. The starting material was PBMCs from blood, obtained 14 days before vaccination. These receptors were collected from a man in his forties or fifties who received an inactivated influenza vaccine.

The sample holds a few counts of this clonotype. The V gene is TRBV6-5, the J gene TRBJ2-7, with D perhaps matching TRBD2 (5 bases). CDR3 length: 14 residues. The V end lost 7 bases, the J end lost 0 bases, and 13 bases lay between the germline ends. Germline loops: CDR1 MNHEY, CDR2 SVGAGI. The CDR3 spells CASKVSGNSYEQYF. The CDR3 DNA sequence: TGTGCCAGCAAGGTCTCGGGAAACTCCTACGAGCAGTACTTC.

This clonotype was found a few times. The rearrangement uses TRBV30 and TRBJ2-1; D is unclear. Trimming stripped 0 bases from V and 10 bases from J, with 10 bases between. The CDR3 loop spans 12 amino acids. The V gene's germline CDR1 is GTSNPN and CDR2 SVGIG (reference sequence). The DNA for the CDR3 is TGTGCCTGGAGTGTGCCTCTTGGCGAGCAGTTCTTC. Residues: CAWSVPLGEQFF.

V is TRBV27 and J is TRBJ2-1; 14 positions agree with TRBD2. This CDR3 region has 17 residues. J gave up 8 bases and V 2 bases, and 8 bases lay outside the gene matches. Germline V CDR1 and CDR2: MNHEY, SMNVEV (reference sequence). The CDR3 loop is CASSLRFGLAGGDEQFF. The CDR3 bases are TGTGCCAGCAGTTTACGATTTGGACTAGCGGGGGGTGATGAGCAGTTCTTC.

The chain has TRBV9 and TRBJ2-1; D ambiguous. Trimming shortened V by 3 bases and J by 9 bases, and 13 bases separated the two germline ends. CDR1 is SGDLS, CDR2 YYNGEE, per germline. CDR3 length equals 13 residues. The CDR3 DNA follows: TGTGCCAGCAGCGCGACAATCGCCCTTGAGCAGTTCTTC. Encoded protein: CASSATIALEQFF. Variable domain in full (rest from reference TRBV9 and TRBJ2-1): DSGVTQTPKHLITATGQRVTLRCSPRSGDLSVYWYQQSLDQGLQFLIQYYNGEERAKGNILERFSAQQFPDLHSELNLSSLELGDSALYFCASSATIALEQFFGPGTRLTVL.

The CDR3 here is CASSYLGGMNYEQYF. The CDR3 nucleotides read TGTGCCAGCAGTTACTTAGGGGGCATGAACTACGAGCAGTACTTC. The rearrangement joins TRBV6-5 to TRBJ2-7; 7 positions agree with TRBD1. Looked up from germline, CDR1 is MNHEY and CDR2 is SVGAGI. Losses at the gene ends were 1 base for V and 3 bases for J; bases not matched to a gene: 6. The CDR3 is 15 residues long.

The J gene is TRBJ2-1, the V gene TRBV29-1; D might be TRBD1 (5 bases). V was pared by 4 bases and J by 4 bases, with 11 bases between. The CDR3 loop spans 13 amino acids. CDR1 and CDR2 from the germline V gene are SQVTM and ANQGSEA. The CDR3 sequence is CSVVQGPYNEQFF. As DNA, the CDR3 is TGCAGCGTTGTGCAGGGCCCATACAATGAGCAGTTCTTC.

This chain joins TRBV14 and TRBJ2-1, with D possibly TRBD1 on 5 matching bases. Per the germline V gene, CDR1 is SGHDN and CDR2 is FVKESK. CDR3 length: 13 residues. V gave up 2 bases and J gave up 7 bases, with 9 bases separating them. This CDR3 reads CASSQHRNNEQFF. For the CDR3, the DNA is TGTGCCAGCAGCCAACACAGGAATAATGAGCAGTTCTTC. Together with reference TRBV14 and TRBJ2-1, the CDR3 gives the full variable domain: EAGVTQFPSHSVIEKGQTVTLRCDPISGHDNLYWYRRVMGKEIKFLLHFVKESKQDESGMPNNRFLAERTGGTYSTLKVQPAELEDSGVYFCASSQHRNNEQFFGPGTRLTVL.

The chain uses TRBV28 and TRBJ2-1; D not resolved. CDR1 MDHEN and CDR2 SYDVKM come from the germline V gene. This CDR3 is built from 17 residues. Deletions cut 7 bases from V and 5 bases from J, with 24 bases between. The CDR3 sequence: CASTPSFYRAENNEQFF. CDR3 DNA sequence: TGTGCCAGCACCCCAAGTTTTTACCGGGCAGAAAACAATGAGCAGTTCTTC.

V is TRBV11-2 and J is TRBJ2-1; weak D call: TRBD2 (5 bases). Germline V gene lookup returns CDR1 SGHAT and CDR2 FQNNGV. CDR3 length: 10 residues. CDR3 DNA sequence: TGTGCAAGCGGTCTCCATGAGCAGTTCTTC. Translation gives CASGLHEQFF.

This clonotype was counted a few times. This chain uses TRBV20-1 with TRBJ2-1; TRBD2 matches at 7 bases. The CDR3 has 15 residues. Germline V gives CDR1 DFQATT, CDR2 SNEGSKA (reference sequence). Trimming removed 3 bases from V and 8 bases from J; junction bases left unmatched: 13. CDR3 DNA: TGCAGTGCTAGGCCCTATCGGGGGGTCAGCTATGAGCAGTTCTTC. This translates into CSARPYRGVSYEQFF.

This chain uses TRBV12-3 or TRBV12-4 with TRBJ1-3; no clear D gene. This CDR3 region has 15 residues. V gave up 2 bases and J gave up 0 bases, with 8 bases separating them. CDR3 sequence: CASSLRISSGNTIYF. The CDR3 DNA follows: TGTGCCAGCAGTTTAAGGATCAGCTCTGGAAACACCATATATTTT.

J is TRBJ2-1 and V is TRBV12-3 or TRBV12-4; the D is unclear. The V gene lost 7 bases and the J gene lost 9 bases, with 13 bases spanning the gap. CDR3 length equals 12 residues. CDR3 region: CASTLMGIEQFF. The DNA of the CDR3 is TGTGCCAGCACTCTCATGGGGATTGAGCAGTTCTTC.

CDR3 coding DNA: TGTGCCAGCTCAAGACAGGGAGACGAGCAGTACTTC. Translation gives CASSRQGDEQYF. The chain is built from TRBV6-5 and TRBJ2-7; 7 bases are shared with TRBD1. V was clipped by 8 bases and J by 5 bases; unmatched bases: 6. CDR1 MNHEY and CDR2 SVGAGI come from the germline V gene. The CDR3 has 12 residues.

The CDR3 region has the DNA TGCAGCGTTGCGGGGAACAATCAGCCCCAGCATTTT. Its translation: CSVAGNNQPQHF. The chain links TRBV29-1 to TRBJ1-5; no clear D. CDR3 length: 12 residues. V dropped 4 bases and J dropped 3 bases, with 7 bases sitting between them. Germline V gene sequence: CDR1 SQVTM, CDR2 ANQGSEA.

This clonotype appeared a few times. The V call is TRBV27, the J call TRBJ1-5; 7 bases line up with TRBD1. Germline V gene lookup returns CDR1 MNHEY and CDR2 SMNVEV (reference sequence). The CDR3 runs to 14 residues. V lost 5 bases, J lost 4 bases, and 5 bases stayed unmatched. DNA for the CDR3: TGTGCCAGCAGTATTCGACAGGGAAATCAGCCCCAGCATTTT. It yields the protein CASSIRQGNQPQHF.

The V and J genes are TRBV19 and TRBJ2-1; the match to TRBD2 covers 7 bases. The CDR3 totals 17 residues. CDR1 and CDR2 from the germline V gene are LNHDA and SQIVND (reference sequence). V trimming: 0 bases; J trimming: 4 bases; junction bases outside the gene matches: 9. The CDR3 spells CASSIDLASGAYNEQFF. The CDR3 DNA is TGTGCCAGTAGTATAGATCTGGCAAGCGGGGCATACAATGAGCAGTTCTTC. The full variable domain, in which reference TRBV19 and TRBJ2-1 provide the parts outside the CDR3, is DGGITQSPKYLFRKEGQNVTLSCEQNLNHDAMYWYRQDPGQGLRLIYYSQIVNDFQKGDIAEGYSVSREKKESFPLTVTSAQKNPTAFYLCASSIDLASGAYNEQFFGPGTRLTVL.

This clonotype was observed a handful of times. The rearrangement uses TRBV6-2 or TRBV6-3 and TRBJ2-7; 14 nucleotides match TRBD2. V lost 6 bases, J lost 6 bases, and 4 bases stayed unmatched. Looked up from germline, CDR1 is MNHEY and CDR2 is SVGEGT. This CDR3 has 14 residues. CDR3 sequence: CASRDGTSGSEQYF. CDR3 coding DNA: TGTGCCAGCAGAGACGGGACTAGCGGGAGCGAGCAGTACTTC.

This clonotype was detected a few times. The CDR3 bases are TGTGCCAGCAGTAATTTCAGGGGATCCTATAATTCACCCCTCCACTTT. It yields the protein CASSNFRGSYNSPLHF. The V and J genes are TRBV6-1 and TRBJ1-6; maybe TRBD1 (6 bases). CDR1 is MNHNS, CDR2 SASEGT, per germline. This CDR3 has 16 residues. V was clipped by 5 bases and J by 1 base, with 12 bases between them.

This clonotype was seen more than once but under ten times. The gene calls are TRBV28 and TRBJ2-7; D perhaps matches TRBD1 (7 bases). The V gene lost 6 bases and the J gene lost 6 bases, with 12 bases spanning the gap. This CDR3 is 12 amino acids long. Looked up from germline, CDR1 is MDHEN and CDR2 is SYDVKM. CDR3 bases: TGTGCCAGCAGGGGGGGACAGAGCGAGCAGTACTTC. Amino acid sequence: CASRGGQSEQYF.

The CDR3 nucleotides read TGTGCCAGCAGCCAGGACAGGGTGGTTGAAGCTTTCTTT. Amino acids: CASSQDRVVEAFF. This chain links TRBV7-9 with TRBJ1-1; TRBD1 matches 8 bases. Germline CDR1 SEHNR, CDR2 FQNEAQ (reference sequence). The CDR3 sequence is 13 residues long. V lost 5 bases to trimming and J lost 7 bases; unmatched junction nucleotides: 6.

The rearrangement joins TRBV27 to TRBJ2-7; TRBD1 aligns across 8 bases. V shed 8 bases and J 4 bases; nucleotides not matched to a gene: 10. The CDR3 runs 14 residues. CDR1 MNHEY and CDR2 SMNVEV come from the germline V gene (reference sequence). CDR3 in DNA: TGTGCCAGCGCCCCTGACAGGGGCCCTTACGAGCAGTACTTC. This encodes CASAPDRGPYEQYF.

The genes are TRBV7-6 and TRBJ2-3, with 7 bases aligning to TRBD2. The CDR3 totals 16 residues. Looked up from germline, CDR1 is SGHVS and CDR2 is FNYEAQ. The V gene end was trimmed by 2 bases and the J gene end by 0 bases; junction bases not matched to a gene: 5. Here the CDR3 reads CASSLPASGSTDTQYF. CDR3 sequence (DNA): TGTGCCAGCAGCTTACCTGCTAGCGGAAGCACAGATACGCAGTATTTT.

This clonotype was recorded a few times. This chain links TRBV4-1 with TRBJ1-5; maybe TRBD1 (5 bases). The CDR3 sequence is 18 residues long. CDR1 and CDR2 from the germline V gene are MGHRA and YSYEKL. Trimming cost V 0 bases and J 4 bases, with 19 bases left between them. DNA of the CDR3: TGCGCCAGCAGCCAAGAGGCAGGGAGGTTTGGAGGTAATCAGCCCCAGCATTTT. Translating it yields CASSQEAGRFGGNQPQHF.

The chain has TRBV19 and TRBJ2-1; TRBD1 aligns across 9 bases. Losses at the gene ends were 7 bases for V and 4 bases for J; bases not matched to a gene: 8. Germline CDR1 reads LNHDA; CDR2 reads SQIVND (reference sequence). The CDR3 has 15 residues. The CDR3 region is CASNAGTGYYNEQFF. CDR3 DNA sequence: TGTGCCAGTAACGCCGGGACAGGGTATTACAATGAGCAGTTCTTC.

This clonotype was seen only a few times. CDR3 residues: CASSFGQGSWPQHF. The CDR3 region has the DNA TGTGCCAGCAGTTTTGGACAGGGCTCCTGGCCCCAGCATTTT. The rearrangement uses TRBV12-3 or TRBV12-4 and TRBJ1-5, with 8 bases matching TRBD1. The length of the CDR3 is 14 residues. The trim removed 3 bases at V and 9 bases at J, leaving 7 bases unmatched.

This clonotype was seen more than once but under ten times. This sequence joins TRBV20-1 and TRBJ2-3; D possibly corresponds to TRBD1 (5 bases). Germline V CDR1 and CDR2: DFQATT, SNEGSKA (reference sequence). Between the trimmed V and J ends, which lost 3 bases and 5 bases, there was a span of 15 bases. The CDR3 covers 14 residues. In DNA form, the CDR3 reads TGCAGTGCTAGGGGGCCTATAACGGGAGATACGCAGTATTTT. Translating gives CSARGPITGDTQYF.

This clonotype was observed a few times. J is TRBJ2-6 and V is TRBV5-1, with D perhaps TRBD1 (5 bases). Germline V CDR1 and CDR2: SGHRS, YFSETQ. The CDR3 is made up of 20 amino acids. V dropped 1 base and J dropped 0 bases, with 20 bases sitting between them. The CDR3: CASSLNLRRQSTSGANVLTF. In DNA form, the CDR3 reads TGCGCCAGCAGCTTGAATCTAAGGAGACAGTCTACCTCTGGGGCCAACGTCCTGACTTTC.

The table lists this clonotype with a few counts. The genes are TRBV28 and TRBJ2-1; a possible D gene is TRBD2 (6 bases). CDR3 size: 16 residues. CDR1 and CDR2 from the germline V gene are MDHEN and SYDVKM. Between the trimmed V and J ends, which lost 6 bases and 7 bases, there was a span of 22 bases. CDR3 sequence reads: CASSWTGVEGGNEQFF. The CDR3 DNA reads TGTGCCAGCAGCTGGACGGGAGTTGAGGGTGGGAATGAGCAGTTCTTC.

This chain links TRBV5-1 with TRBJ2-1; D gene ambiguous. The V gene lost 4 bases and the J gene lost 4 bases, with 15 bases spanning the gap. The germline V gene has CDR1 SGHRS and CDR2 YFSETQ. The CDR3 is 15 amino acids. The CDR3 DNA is TGCGCCAGCAGCGCTAACCCGGCCAGTTACAATGAGCAGTTCTTC. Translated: CASSANPASYNEQFF.